The rows below give T cell receptor beta chains drawn from one sample of a study of T-cell memory formation after mild COVID-19. In TCRdb, the 5' RACE reads were re-called with MiXCR into one record per CDR3 protein. The sample carries around 450,000 distinct CDR3 sequences, 20% recorded once. Specimen: PBMCs or a T cell subset sorted from them (not recorded which). These receptors originate from an adult woman who had mild COVID-19 (a few samples of this study predate the infection). Cell type and time point are not known. The CDR3 runs from the conserved cysteine through the conserved F or W. A D gene is named only where the DNA matches it firmly. For some rows the clone size is stated as once, few or many, or as a class when expanded; others skip it.

TRBD1	TRBV2	NA	TRBJ1-1	CATAGQGVMNTEAFF	TGTGCCACCGCGGGACAGGGGGTTATGAACACTGAAGCTTTCTTT
NA	TRBV27	NA	TRBJ2-6	CASSLIAGANVLTF	TGTGCCAGCAGTTTAATAGCTGGGGCCAACGTCCTGACTTTC
NA	TRBV7-9	NA	TRBJ2-1	CASRNPGAWDTRGNEQFF	TGTGCCAGCAGAAACCCCGGGGCGTGGGACACTCGGGGCAATGAGCAGTTCTTC
NA	TRBV5-1	NA	TRBJ2-7	CASSLGSDGTYEQYF	TGCGCCAGCAGCTTGGGTTCCGACGGGACCTACGAGCAGTACTTC
NA	TRBV10-3	many	TRBJ1-5	CAISLTGGNQPQHF	TGTGCCATCAGTTTGACAGGCGGCAATCAGCCCCAGCATTTT
TRBD2	TRBV29-1	NA	TRBJ2-2	CSVIAGVRTGELFF	TGCAGCGTGATAGCGGGAGTTCGTACCGGGGAGCTGTTTTTT
NA	TRBV12-3/TRBV12-4	NA	TRBJ2-5	CASSFQGLETQYF	TGTGCCAGCAGTTTTCAGGGATTGGAGACCCAGTACTTC
NA	TRBV20-1	few	TRBJ2-7	CSARAAGSYEQYF	TGCAGTGCTCGCGCGGCGGGGTCCTACGAGCAGTACTTC
NA	TRBV11-3	few	TRBJ2-5	CASSARQETQYF	TGTGCCAGCAGCGCCAGACAAGAGACCCAGTACTTC
NA	TRBV20-1	few	TRBJ1-1	CSAYDTEAFF	TGCAGTGCCTACGACACTGAAGCTTTCTTT